This T cell receptor beta chain is drawn from a study of tumor and adjacent non-tumor tissue in lung cancer. The study's findings and limits: Tumor tissue had significantly higher TCR diversity than normal lung. Normal lung showed higher cumulative top 100 clone frequency than tumor.

No cell sorting was done before RNA was extracted from the tissue. This non-tumor lung sample came from over 3 cm beyond the tumor edge. This clonotype was picked up a small number of times. Its target is not known. The CDR3 covers 15 residues. Trimming cost V 6 bases and J 5 bases; bases outside gene matches: 14. The V gene's germline CDR1 is DFQATT and CDR2 SNEGSKA (reference sequence). TCRbeta libraries were built with three rounds of nested PCR, modified from ARM-PCR. TCRdb passed the multiplex PCR reads through MiXCR, listing each CDR3 protein once. The repertoire consists of some 100,000 distinct CDR3 sequences, with roughly two thirds occurring once and the leading ten covering roughly 19%.

This sequence originates from a man younger than 45 with non-small cell lung cancer. The rearrangement joins TRBV20-1 to TRBJ2-5, with 8 bases aligning to TRBD1. Sequenced: distant non-tumor lung tissue. The CDR3 spells CSASQIRGRDETQYF. DNA for the CDR3: TGCAGTGCAAGCCAAATCAGGGGGCGCGATGAGACCCAGTACTTC.